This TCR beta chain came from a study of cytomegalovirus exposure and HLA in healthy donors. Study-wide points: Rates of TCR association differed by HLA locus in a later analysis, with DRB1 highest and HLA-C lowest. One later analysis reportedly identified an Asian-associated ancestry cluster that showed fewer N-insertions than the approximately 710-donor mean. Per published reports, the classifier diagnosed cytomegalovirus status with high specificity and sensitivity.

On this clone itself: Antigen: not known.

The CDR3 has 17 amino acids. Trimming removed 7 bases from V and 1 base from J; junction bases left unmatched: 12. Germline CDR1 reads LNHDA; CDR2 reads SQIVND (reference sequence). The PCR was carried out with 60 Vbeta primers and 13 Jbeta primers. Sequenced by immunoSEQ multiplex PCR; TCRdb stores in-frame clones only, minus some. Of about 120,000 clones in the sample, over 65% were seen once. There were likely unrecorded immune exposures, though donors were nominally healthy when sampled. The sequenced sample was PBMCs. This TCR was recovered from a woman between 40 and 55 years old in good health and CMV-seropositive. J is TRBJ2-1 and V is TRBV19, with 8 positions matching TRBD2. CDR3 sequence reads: CASTPSGGRRSYNEQFF. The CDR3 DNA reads TGTGCCAGTACCCCCTCTGGCGGGAGGAGGTCCTACAATGAGCAGTTCTTC.